What follows are 24 T cell receptor beta chains derived from one specimen sequenced in a study of graft-versus-host responses after intestinal transplantation. Sequenced by immunoSEQ multiplex PCR; TCRdb stores in-frame clones only, minus some. Of 9,500 to 15,000 clones detected, more than 70% appear once; the ten largest clones hold 45% to 55%. The material was PBMCs, obtained approximately 19 weeks after transplant. The receptors here all came from a human patient who received an intestinal transplant, so some T cells may come from the graft donor.

The J gene is TRBJ2-7, the V gene TRBV4-1; tentatively, D is TRBD2 (6 bases). CDR3 size: 13 residues. Trimming left V 1 base short and J 6 bases short, with 10 bases between. CDR1 and CDR2 (germline): MGHRA, YSYEKL. The CDR3: CASSQVGAGEQYF. DNA for the CDR3: TGCGCCAGCAGCCAAGTCGGAGCGGGCGAGCAGTACTTC.

The count of this clone is one. This chain connects TRBV5-1 to TRBJ2-3; 9 bases are shared with TRBD2. J gave up 1 base and V 3 bases, and 9 bases lay outside the gene matches. Germline CDR1 is SGHRS and CDR2 is YFSETQ. The CDR3 loop spans 17 amino acids. In DNA, the CDR3 is TGCGCCAGCAGCTCAGGGACTAGCCAGGGTGGCACAGATACGCAGTATTTT. It encodes CASSSGTSQGGTDTQYF.

Concerning this clone: A read error may account for a junction end that differs from germline. The V gene is TRBV6-1, the J gene TRBJ2-6; no clear D gene. Germline V lookup: CDR1 MNHNS, CDR2 SASEGT. The CDR3 extends over 18 amino acids. The CDR3 sequence: CASSATTYAQSRANVMTF. The CDR3 region has the DNA TGTGCCAGCAGTGCGACCACCTATGCACAAAGTCGGGCCAACGTCATGACTTTC.

The chain links TRBV30 to TRBJ1-5, with D possibly matching TRBD1 (6 bases). V dropped 0 bases and J dropped 6 bases, with 6 bases sitting between them. The CDR3 covers 12 residues. Germline CDR1 and CDR2: GTSNPN and SVGIG (reference sequence). The CDR3 DNA follows: TGTGCCTGGAGTGTAGGGGGTCAGCCCCAGCATTTT. Its protein product is CAWSVGGQPQHF.

As DNA, the CDR3 is TGTGCCAGCAGTTTATCCGGCCTGGGTCAGCCCCAGCATTTT. This translates into CASSLSGLGQPQHF. The gene calls are TRBV28 and TRBJ1-5; D unresolved. The CDR3 consists of 14 residues. The germline gives CDR1 MDHEN, CDR2 SYDVKM. The V end was cut by 1 base, the J end by 6 bases, with 10 bases between.

This clone appeared once. V gene TRBV4-1 combines with J gene TRBJ2-1, with 13 bases that match TRBD2. The ends lost 4 bases at V and 10 bases at J; junction bases unmatched: 7. The CDR3 sequence is 15 residues long. CDR1 is MGHRA and CDR2 is YSYEKL in the germline V gene. The CDR3 region is CASSLGGLAGYEQFF. The CDR3 DNA is TGCGCCAGCAGCCTCGGGGGACTAGCGGGATACGAGCAGTTCTTC.

This chain uses TRBV9 with TRBJ2-5, with 11 positions matching TRBD2. The CDR3 is 17 amino acids. Losses at the gene ends were 0 bases for V and 4 bases for J; bases not matched to a gene: 8. Germline V gene data show CDR1 as SGDLS and CDR2 as YYNGEE. CDR3 sequence (DNA): TGTGCCAGCAGCGTAGATAGCCTAGCGGGAGGAGGAGAGACCCAGTACTTC. It codes for CASSVDSLAGGGETQYF.

The V gene is TRBV7-9, the J gene TRBJ2-3; 10 positions match TRBD1. The CDR3 contains 15 residues. Germline values: CDR1 SEHNR, CDR2 FQNEAQ (reference sequence). J was trimmed by 6 bases and V by 2 bases; bases with no gene match: 5. The CDR3 protein is CASSLRRQGADTQYF. DNA for the CDR3: TGTGCCAGCAGCTTACGTAGACAGGGGGCCGATACGCAGTATTTT.

For the CDR3, the DNA is TGTGCCAGCAGCGCAGAAGAAGGGGTCCTAAATGAAAAACTGTTTTTT. Encoded protein: CASSAEEGVLNEKLFF. The chain links TRBV4-2 to TRBJ1-4; TRBD1 is a possible D gene (5 bases). This CDR3 has 16 residues. Trimming removed 5 bases from V and 5 bases from J, with 18 bases in between. Germline V gene data show CDR1 as LGHNA and CDR2 as YNFKEQ.

V usage is TRBV10-1 and J usage is TRBJ1-1, with TRBD1 as a possible D gene (5 bases). Germline V gene data show CDR1 as WNHNN and CDR2 as SYGVQD (reference sequence). The V end lost 0 bases, the J end lost 6 bases, and 8 bases lay between the germline ends. This CDR3 has 13 amino acids. The DNA of the CDR3 is TGCGCCAGCAGTGAGTCGGGGGGGGCTGAAGCTTTCTTT. It is translated as CASSESGGAEAFF.

The chain uses TRBV19 and TRBJ1-1; D not certain. This CDR3 is built from 14 residues. Trimming pared 4 bases from V and 2 bases from J, leaving 11 bases between. CDR1 is LNHDA and CDR2 is SQIVND in the germline V gene (reference sequence). This CDR3 reads CASSTGRGNTEAFF. CDR3 bases: TGTGCCAGTAGTACCGGACGGGGAAACACTGAAGCTTTCTTT.

J is TRBJ2-7 and V is TRBV14; the match to TRBD1 covers 7 bases. Germline CDR1 is SGHDN and CDR2 is FVKESK. Losses at the gene ends were 6 bases for V and 3 bases for J; bases not matched to a gene: 5. The CDR3 has 13 residues. The CDR3 spells CASRLTGDYEQYF. The DNA for the CDR3 is TGTGCCAGCAGGCTCACAGGGGACTACGAGCAGTACTTC.

This clone was observed a handful of times. The chain uses TRBV9 and TRBJ2-1; D is perhaps TRBD1 or TRBD2 (5 bases each). Trimming cost V 0 bases and J 2 bases, with 12 bases left between them. The CDR3 is 16 residues long. The germline V gene encodes CDR1 SGDLS and CDR2 YYNGEE. Written as DNA, the CDR3 is TGTGCCAGCAGCGTAGGTCGGGACCCGCCCTACAATGAGCAGTTCTTC. This encodes CASSVGRDPPYNEQFF.

V is TRBV6-1 and J is TRBJ2-7, with 11 positions matching TRBD2. The CDR3 runs to 15 residues. In germline, CDR1 is MNHNS, CDR2 SASEGT. V was pared by 6 bases and J by 3 bases, with 7 bases of the junction left unmatched. The CDR3 spells CASSQGLAAFYEQYF. DNA of the CDR3: TGTGCCAGCAGCCAGGGACTAGCGGCCTTCTACGAGCAGTACTTC.

The chain links TRBV28 to TRBJ1-5; D unresolved. Germline CDR1 MDHEN, CDR2 SYDVKM. V lost 4 bases and J lost 3, with 10 bases in between. There are 14 residues in the CDR3. The CDR3 DNA reads as TGTGCCAGCAGTTCAGCCTTATTCAATCAGCCCCAGCATTTT. As protein: CASSSALFNQPQHF. The full variable domain, in which reference TRBV28 and TRBJ1-5 provide the parts outside the CDR3, is DVKVTQSSRYLVKRTGEKVFLECVQDMDHENMFWYRQDPGLGLRLIYFSYDVKMKEKGDIPEGYSVSREKKERFSLILESASTNQTSMYLCASSSALFNQPQHFGDGTRLSIL.

V and J are TRBV6-6 and TRBJ2-7, with TRBD1 as a possible D gene (6 bases). V dropped 0 bases and J dropped 6 bases, with 9 bases sitting between them. CDR3 size: 13 residues. Germline V gene data show CDR1 as MNHNY and CDR2 as SVGAGI (reference sequence). CDR3: CASSYSTGTEQYF. The CDR3 nucleotides are TGTGCCAGCAGTTACTCGACAGGAACCGAGCAGTACTTC.

The chain is built from TRBV6-5 and TRBJ2-2; D is perhaps TRBD2 (6 bases). The V and J ends lost 8 bases and 6 bases respectively, with 13 bases between them. The CDR3 has 13 amino acids. Germline V gene sequence: CDR1 MNHEY, CDR2 SVGAGI. The CDR3 loop is CASRSGEAGELFF. In DNA form, the CDR3 reads TGTGCCAGCCGATCGGGGGAGGCCGGGGAGCTGTTTTTT.

This sequence joins TRBV18 and TRBJ2-1; D not certain. V lost 2 bases to trimming and J lost 5 bases, with 16 bases between them. The length of the CDR3 is 16 residues. Germline CDR1 KGHSH, CDR2 LQKENI. The CDR3 bases are TGTGCCAGCTCACCATGGGGTCTGGGTAGGGACAATGAGCAGTTCTTC. This gives the protein CASSPWGLGRDNEQFF.

The chain joins TRBV29-1 to TRBJ1-1, with no clear D. The V end lost 6 bases, the J end lost 5 bases, and 16 bases lay between the germline ends. The V gene's germline CDR1 is SQVTM and CDR2 ANQGSEA. This CDR3 has 13 residues. CDR3 amino acids: CSVGSGVDTEAFF. The CDR3 bases are TGCAGCGTGGGCTCCGGGGTAGATACTGAAGCTTTCTTT.

This rearrangement joins TRBV19 to TRBJ1-5; D call uncertain. The germline V gene encodes CDR1 LNHDA and CDR2 SQIVND (reference sequence). V shed 6 bases and J shed 7 bases, with 19 bases lying between them. CDR3 length: 15 residues. The DNA for the CDR3 is TGTGCCAGTAGCCAGTCGTGGGGAGGGAGCCAGCCCCAGCATTTT. Residues: CASSQSWGGSQPQHF.

The genes are TRBV2 and TRBJ1-5; D is unclear. The CDR3 contains 17 residues. V was trimmed by 6 bases and J by 1 base, leaving 19 bases between them. CDR1 is SNHLY and CDR2 is FYNNEI in the germline V gene. The CDR3 DNA reads TGTGCCAGCAGGACGCCGGGCCCCGGAGGGAGCAATCAGCCCCAGCATTTT. This gives the protein CASRTPGPGGSNQPQHF. Combining the CDR3 with reference TRBV2 and TRBJ1-5 gives the whole variable domain EPEVTQTPSHQVTQMGQEVILRCVPISNHLYFYWYRQILGQKVEFLVSFYNNEISEKSEIFDDQFSVERPDGSNFTLKIRSTKLEDSAMYFCASRTPGPGGSNQPQHFGDGTRLSIL.

The rearrangement links TRBV27 to TRBJ2-1; TRBD2 matches at 8 bases. From germline, CDR1 is MNHEY and CDR2 SMNVEV (reference sequence). Germline trimming cut 7 bases from V and 4 bases from J; bases unmatched to any gene: 6. The CDR3 sequence is 14 residues long. The CDR3 region has the DNA TGTGCCAGCAACGCGGGAGGCCGGTACAATGAGCAGTTCTTC. Translation: CASNAGGRYNEQFF.

The chain employs TRBV30 and TRBJ1-1; TRBD1 is a possible D gene (5 bases). With 4 bases removed from V and 4 bases from J, the gap between germline ends came to 13 bases. This CDR3 spans 13 amino acids. Germline CDR1 and CDR2: GTSNPN and SVGIG (reference sequence). The CDR3: CAWTRGFGTEAFF. The DNA of the CDR3 is TGTGCCTGGACTAGGGGCTTCGGCACTGAAGCTTTCTTT.

The chain is built from TRBV6-1 and TRBJ1-1; 7 bases match TRBD1. The trim removed 4 bases at V and 2 bases at J, leaving 4 bases unmatched. The CDR3 totals 14 residues. Per germline, CDR1 MNHNS and CDR2 SASEGT. The CDR3 sequence: CASSVNRGNTEAFF. CDR3 DNA: TGTGCCAGCAGTGTAAACAGGGGTAACACTGAAGCTTTCTTT.